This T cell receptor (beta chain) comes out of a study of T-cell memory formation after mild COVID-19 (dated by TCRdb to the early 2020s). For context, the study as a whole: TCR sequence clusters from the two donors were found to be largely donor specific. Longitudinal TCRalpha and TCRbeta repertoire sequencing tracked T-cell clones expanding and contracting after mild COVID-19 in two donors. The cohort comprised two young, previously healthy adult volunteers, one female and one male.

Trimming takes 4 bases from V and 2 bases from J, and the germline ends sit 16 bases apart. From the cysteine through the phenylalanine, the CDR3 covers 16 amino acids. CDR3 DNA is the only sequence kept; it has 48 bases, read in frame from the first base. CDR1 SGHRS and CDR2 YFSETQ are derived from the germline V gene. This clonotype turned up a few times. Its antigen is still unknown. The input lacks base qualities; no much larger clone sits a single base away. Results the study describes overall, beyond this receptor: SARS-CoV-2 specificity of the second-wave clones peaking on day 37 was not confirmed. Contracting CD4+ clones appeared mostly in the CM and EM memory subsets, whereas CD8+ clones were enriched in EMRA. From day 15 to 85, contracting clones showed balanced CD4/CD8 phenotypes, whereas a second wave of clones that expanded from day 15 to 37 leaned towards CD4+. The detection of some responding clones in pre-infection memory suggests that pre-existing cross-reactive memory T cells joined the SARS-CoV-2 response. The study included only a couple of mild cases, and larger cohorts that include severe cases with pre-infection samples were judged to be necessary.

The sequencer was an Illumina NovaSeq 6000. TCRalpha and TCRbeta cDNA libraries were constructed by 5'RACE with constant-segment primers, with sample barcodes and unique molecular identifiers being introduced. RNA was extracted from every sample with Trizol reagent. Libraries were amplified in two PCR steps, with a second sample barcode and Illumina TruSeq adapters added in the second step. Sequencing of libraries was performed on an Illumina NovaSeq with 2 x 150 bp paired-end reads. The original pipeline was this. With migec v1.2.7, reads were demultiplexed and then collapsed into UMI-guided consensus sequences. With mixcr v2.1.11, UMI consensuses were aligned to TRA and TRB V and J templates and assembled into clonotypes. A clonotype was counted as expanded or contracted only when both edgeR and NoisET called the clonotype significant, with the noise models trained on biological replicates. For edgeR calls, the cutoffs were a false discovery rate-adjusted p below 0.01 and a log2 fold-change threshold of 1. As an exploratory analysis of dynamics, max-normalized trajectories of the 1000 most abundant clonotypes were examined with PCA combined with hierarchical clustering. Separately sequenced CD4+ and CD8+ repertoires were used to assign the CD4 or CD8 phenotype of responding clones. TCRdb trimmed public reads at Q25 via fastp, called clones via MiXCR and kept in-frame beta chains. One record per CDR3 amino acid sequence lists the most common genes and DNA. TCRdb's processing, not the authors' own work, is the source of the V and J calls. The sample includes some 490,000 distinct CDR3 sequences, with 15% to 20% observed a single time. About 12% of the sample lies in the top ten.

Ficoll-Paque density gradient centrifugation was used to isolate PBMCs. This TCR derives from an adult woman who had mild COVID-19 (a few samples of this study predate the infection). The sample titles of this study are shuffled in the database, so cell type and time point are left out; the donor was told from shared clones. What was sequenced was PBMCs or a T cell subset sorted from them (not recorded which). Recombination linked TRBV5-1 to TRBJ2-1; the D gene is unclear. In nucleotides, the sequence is TGCGCCAGCAGCGAGAGACGCCACGGCCCCTACAATGAGCAGTTCTTC. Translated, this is CASSERRHGPYNEQFF. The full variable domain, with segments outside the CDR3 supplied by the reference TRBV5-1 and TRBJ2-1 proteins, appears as KAGVTQTPRYLIKTRGQQVTLSCSPISGHRSVSWYQQTPGQGLQFLFEYFSETQRNKGNFPGRFSGRQFSNSRSEMNVSTLELGDSALYLCASSERRHGPYNEQFFGPGTRLTVL.